A single sample is the source of the 17 T cell receptor beta chains below, sequenced in a study of vaccination and CD4 T cells after COVID-19. These receptors have no known antigen. Cultured CD4+ T cell DNA was sequenced using the Oncomine TCR Beta short-read assay. TCRdb reprocessed the PCR reads via MiXCR and lists one record per CDR3 protein. The sample comprises some 12,000 distinct CDR3 sequences, about 61% of which are singletons, and less than 9% rests with the top ten. Treatment specified: roughly 11-day PBMC culture with coronavirus spike peptide pools or control peptides (ViraFEST assay). The sample in question was CD4+ T cells from blood, cultured in vitro, obtained before SARS-CoV-2 vaccination. The receptors originated from a human donor who had recovered from COVID-19.

The chain carries TRBV18 and TRBJ2-5, with 7 nucleotides matching TRBD1. In germline, CDR1 is KGHSH, CDR2 LQKENI. Unmatched junction bases numbered 2, after V lost 5 bases and J lost 2 bases. This CDR3 spans 13 amino acids. For the CDR3, the DNA is TGTGCCAGCTCAGGGGGACAGCAAGAGACCCAGTACTTC. Translation: CASSGGQQETQYF.

This chain links TRBV28 with TRBJ2-2; 10 nucleotides align to TRBD2. V shed 9 bases, J shed 7 bases, and the junction held 14 bases outside the gene matches. The germline V gene encodes CDR1 MDHEN and CDR2 SYDVKM. CDR3 size: 16 residues. The DNA of the CDR3 is TGTGCCAGTCGCCAAGCGGGAGGGCCTGAATACGGGGAGCTGTTTTTT. The encoded protein is CASRQAGGPEYGELFF.

This clonotype has only a few counts. The chain uses TRBV20-1 and TRBJ2-3, with a possible D match to TRBD2 (6 bases). This CDR3 comprises 13 residues. The germline V and J ends were trimmed by 8 bases and 4 bases, with 16 bases remaining between them. CDR1 and CDR2 (germline): DFQATT, SNEGSKA (reference sequence). CDR3 DNA: TGCAGTAAATGGGGGAGGAGGGCAGATACGCAGTATTTT. It codes for CSKWGRRADTQYF.

The chain carries TRBV18 and TRBJ1-2; tentative D call: TRBD1 (5 bases). V lost 2 bases and J lost 7, with 11 bases in between. Germline V gene sequence: CDR1 KGHSH, CDR2 LQKENI. The CDR3 has 13 amino acids. The chain's CDR3 is CASSPGAGGGYTF. The CDR3 bases are TGTGCCAGCTCACCAGGGGCGGGAGGTGGCTACACCTTC.

The V call is TRBV27, the J call TRBJ2-5; D remains unclear. The V and J ends lost 2 bases and 2 bases respectively, with 6 bases between them. This CDR3 is built from 13 residues. CDR1 is MNHEY and CDR2 is SMNVEV in the germline V gene (reference sequence). The CDR3 bases are TGTGCCAGCAGTTTAGCTGTTCAAGAGACCCAGTACTTC. It translates to CASSLAVQETQYF.

The V and J genes are TRBV2 and TRBJ1-1, with D tentatively TRBD1 (6 bases). The CDR3 totals 14 residues. CDR1 SNHLY and CDR2 FYNNEI come from the germline V gene. Deletions cut 6 bases from V and 0 bases from J, with 11 bases between. CDR3 sequence: CASSIQGLNTEAFF. CDR3 DNA: TGTGCCAGCAGCATCCAGGGGTTGAACACTGAAGCTTTCTTT.

The chain is built from TRBV20-1 and TRBJ1-1; D not resolved. Germline assignment: CDR1 DFQATT and CDR2 SNEGSKA (reference sequence). The CDR3 runs 12 residues. V dropped 6 bases and J dropped 0 bases, with 8 bases sitting between them. The CDR3 here is CSAPGMNTEAFF. As DNA, the CDR3 is TGCAGTGCCCCAGGTATGAACACTGAAGCTTTCTTT.

The chain is built from TRBV7-9 and TRBJ2-1; D tentatively fits TRBD1 or TRBD2 (6 bases each). CDR1 SEHNR and CDR2 FQNEAQ come from the germline V gene (reference sequence). This CDR3 is 17 amino acids long. V lost 5 bases, J lost 0 bases, and 17 bases lay in between. In DNA, the CDR3 is TGTGCCAGCAGCCCACCCCCCCGGGGGCTCTCCTACAATGAGCAGTTCTTC. Its translation: CASSPPPRGLSYNEQFF.

This clonotype has only a few counts. The rearrangement joins TRBV6-1 to TRBJ2-2, with a weak D call TRBD1 (7 bases). This CDR3 has 15 amino acids. Looked up from germline, CDR1 is MNHNS and CDR2 is SASEGT. V gave up 6 bases and J gave up 4 bases, with 15 bases separating them. CDR3 region: CASRGGAGTTGELFF. Written as DNA, the CDR3 is TGTGCCAGCAGAGGGGGCGCGGGGACCACCGGGGAGCTGTTTTTT.

The sample holds a few counts of this clonotype. The gene calls are TRBV6-5 and TRBJ2-7; 8 bases are shared with TRBD1. Germline assignment: CDR1 MNHEY and CDR2 SVGAGI. The CDR3 length is 15 residues. Trimming cost V 2 bases and J 3 bases; bases outside gene matches: 6. The CDR3 sequence is CASSYPGQGSYEQYF. In DNA, the CDR3 is TGTGCCAGCAGTTACCCCGGACAGGGTAGCTACGAGCAGTACTTC.

This clonotype was seen a single time. This chain joins TRBV19 and TRBJ2-2; D remains ambiguous. Germline CDR1 LNHDA, CDR2 SQIVND (reference sequence). V was trimmed by 10 bases and J by 7 bases, leaving 16 bases between them. The CDR3 has 13 residues. The CDR3 is CAIRQQASGELFF. The CDR3 DNA is TGTGCCATCAGGCAGCAGGCAAGCGGGGAGCTGTTTTTT.

This clonotype was found a few times. The chain combines TRBV15 with TRBJ1-2; D ambiguous. Per the germline V gene, CDR1 is LNHNV and CDR2 is YYDKDF (reference sequence). The V end lost 0 bases, the J end lost 8 bases, and 10 bases lay between the germline ends. CDR3 length: 13 amino acids. The DNA of the CDR3 is TGTGCCACCAGCAGAGATTTGGGGTACGGCTACACCTTC. Translated, it gives CATSRDLGYGYTF.

The chain combines TRBV20-1 with TRBJ1-1, with D hard to call. From germline, CDR1 is DFQATT and CDR2 SNEGSKA (reference sequence). The length of the CDR3 is 11 residues. V was clipped by 1 base and J by 8 bases, with 8 bases between them. The CDR3 DNA reads as TGCAGTGCTAGAGTTCACTACGAAGCTTTCTTT. As protein: CSARVHYEAFF.

This clonotype was observed a single time. The chain has TRBV7-9 and TRBJ2-7; D is unresolved. This CDR3 region has 12 residues. Germline V lookup: CDR1 SEHNR, CDR2 FQNEAQ (reference sequence). The V end lost 2 bases, the J end lost 5 bases, and 7 bases lay between the germline ends. The DNA of the CDR3 is TGTGCCAGCAGCTTAACGGCCGACGAGCAGTACTTC. Protein product: CASSLTADEQYF.

This clonotype counts as large (0.1 to 1%). This chain uses TRBV6-1 with TRBJ2-7; D not certain. This CDR3 comprises 13 residues. From germline, CDR1 is MNHNS and CDR2 SASEGT. Trimming stripped 4 bases from V and 1 base from J, with 8 bases between. The CDR3 spells CASSGHLSYEQYF. CDR3 sequence (DNA): TGTGCCAGCAGTGGGCATTTGTCCTACGAGCAGTACTTC.

The gene calls are TRBV11-1 and TRBJ2-7; 14 bases are a match to TRBD2. Trimming at V came to 1 base and at J to 5 bases, leaving 7 bases not matched to a gene. This CDR3 comprises 17 residues. Germline assignment: CDR1 SGHAT and CDR2 FQDESV (reference sequence). The CDR3 protein is CASSLGLAGGPVHEQYF. For the CDR3, the DNA is TGTGCCAGCAGCTTAGGACTAGCGGGAGGGCCTGTGCACGAGCAGTACTTC.

This clonotype was found a few times. The chain links TRBV6-2 or TRBV6-3 to TRBJ2-5; D may be TRBD1 (5 bases). This CDR3 has 14 residues. V was shortened by 6 bases and J by 6 bases, with 17 bases between the two germline ends. The V gene's germline CDR1 is MNHEY and CDR2 SVGEGT. The CDR3 region has the DNA TGTGCCAGCAGGACCCCCAGGGCCGAACAGACCCAGTACTTC. Translated: CASRTPRAEQTQYF.